This TCR beta chain was captured by sequencing in a study of long-term antiretroviral therapy in people with HIV. Runs used v3.0 of the immunoSEQ assay and were done at survey level. Only in-frame clones appear in the TCRdb table, and some are missing; sequencing was by immunoSEQ multiplex PCR. This sample has roughly 30,000 clones, with over 85% found just once. V gave up 8 bases and J gave up 3 bases, with 13 bases separating them. Germline V gene data show CDR1 as LNHNV and CDR2 as YYDKDF (reference sequence). The CDR3 extends over 13 amino acids. The sample was unsorted PBMCs, taken approximately 6.3 years after starting antiretroviral therapy. The chain couples TRBV15 to TRBJ1-2; D not certain. This clonotype originated in a woman in her 40s with HIV. The CDR3 here is CATRHGSYYGYTF. CDR3 in DNA: TGTGCCACCCGGCACGGATCATACTATGGCTACACCTTC. Complete variable domain (other parts from reference TRBV15 and TRBJ1-2): DAMVIQNPRYQVTQFGKPVTLSCSQTLNHNVMYWYQQKSSQAPKLLFHYYDKDFNNEADTPDNFQSRRPNTSFCFLDIRSPGLGDTAMYLCATRHGSYYGYTFGSGTRLTVV.